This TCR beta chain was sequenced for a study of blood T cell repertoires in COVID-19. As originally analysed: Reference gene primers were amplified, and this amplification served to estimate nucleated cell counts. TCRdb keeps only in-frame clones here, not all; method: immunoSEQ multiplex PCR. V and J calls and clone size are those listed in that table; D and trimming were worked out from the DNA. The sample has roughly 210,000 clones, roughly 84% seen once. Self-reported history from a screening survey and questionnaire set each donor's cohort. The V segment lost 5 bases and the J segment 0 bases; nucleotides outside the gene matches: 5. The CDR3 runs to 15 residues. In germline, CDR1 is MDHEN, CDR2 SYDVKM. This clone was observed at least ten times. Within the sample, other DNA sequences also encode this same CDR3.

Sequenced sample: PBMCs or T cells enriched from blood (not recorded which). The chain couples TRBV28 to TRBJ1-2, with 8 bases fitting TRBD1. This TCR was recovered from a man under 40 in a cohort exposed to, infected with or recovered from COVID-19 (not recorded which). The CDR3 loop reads CASSPGTGANYGYTF. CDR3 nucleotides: TGTGCCAGCAGTCCCGGGACAGGAGCTAACTATGGCTACACCTTC.